The clone carrying this T cell receptor (beta chain) has more than one count but fewer than ten. The time point denotes: pretreatment peripheral blood. The source of the sample is a study of PD-L1 blockade in urothelial cancer. The CDR3 runs 17 residues. Germline trimming cut 4 bases from V and 2 bases from J; bases unmatched to any gene: 8. The V gene's germline CDR1 is MNHNS and CDR2 SASEGT. Sequenced by immunoSEQ multiplex PCR; TCRdb stores in-frame clones only, minus some. The table lists approximately 90,000 clones, 65% to 85% of them singletons. This clonotype originated in a man in his sixties with urothelial cancer. The sample was PBMCs, taken around atezolizumab (anti-PD-L1) treatment. This sequence joins TRBV6-1 and TRBJ2-2; 9 bases fit TRBD1. The CDR3 spells CASSGNPGQGNTGELFF. Here the CDR3 DNA reads TGTGCCAGCAGTGGGAACCCGGGACAGGGAAACACCGGGGAGCTGTTTTTT.